This T cell receptor (beta chain) appears in the sequencing data of a study of beta chain features in type 1 diabetes. Study-level findings and limits: Cells with high TCR expression could be over-represented when cDNA is sequenced. Type 1 diabetes patients had moderately but significantly shorter TCRB CDR3s in all four CD4+ subsets.

With 5 bases clipped from V and 1 base from J, the junction kept 13 bases outside the gene matches. The CDR3 consists of 19 residues. Looked up from germline, CDR1 is LGHNA and CDR2 is YSLEER. The study reverse transcribed the entire isolated RNA, so it sequenced expressed TCRB transcripts. TCRdb's copy holds only in-frame clones and misses some; the assay was immunoSEQ multiplex PCR. Counted here are roughly 140,000 clones, 10% occurring once; the ten biggest clones make up 0.4% to 0.55%. About this clone: Its antigen is currently unknown.

The material sequenced was central memory CD4+ T cells from blood. The sequence derives from a young man with type 1 diabetes. The V call is TRBV4-3, the J call TRBJ2-7; TRBD2 matches at 14 bases. CDR3 nucleotide sequence: TGCGCCAGCAGCGTCATATCCGGGACTAGCGGGAGAAAGTCCTACGAGCAGTACTTC. Encoded protein: CASSVISGTSGRKSYEQYF.